One and the same sample provided the 11 T cell receptor beta chains below, sequenced in a study of early T cells in non-severe SARS-CoV-2 infection. TCRdb reprocessed the 5' RACE reads via MiXCR and lists one record per CDR3 protein. The profile covers tens of thousands of distinct CDR3 sequences, with 13% to 15% appearing a single time and roughly 9.7% taken by the ten largest. Source material: whole blood. The receptor set was obtained from an adult who was a healthcare worker with PCR-confirmed SARS-CoV-2 infection or an uninfected control (not recorded which).

This clonotype was found many times. The CDR3 DNA reads TGTGCCAGCAGCTTAGTCCTAAACACCGGGGAGCTGTTTTTT. Translation gives CASSLVLNTGELFF. The chain couples TRBV7-6 to TRBJ2-2, with no clear D. The V and J ends lost 1 base and 2 bases respectively, with 5 bases between them. The CDR3 runs to 14 residues. Germline V lookup: CDR1 SGHVS, CDR2 FNYEAQ.

The table lists this clonotype with a few counts. V gene TRBV29-1 combines with J gene TRBJ2-3; 9 bases are a match to TRBD1. The germline CDR1 and CDR2 sequences are SQVTM and ANQGSEA. V dropped 5 bases and J dropped 4; count of bases not matched to a gene: 10. The CDR3 spans 15 residues. The CDR3: CSVLLPQGAADTQYF. The CDR3 DNA follows: TGCAGCGTTCTCCTGCCACAGGGGGCTGCAGATACGCAGTATTTT.

This chain connects TRBV29-1 to TRBJ2-3; D ambiguous. The CDR3 is 15 amino acids. CDR1 SQVTM and CDR2 ANQGSEA come from the germline V gene. V lost 8 bases to trimming and J lost 2 bases, with 20 bases between them. CDR3 DNA sequence: TGCAGCTCCCTGGCCGACGGAGAGTACACAGATACGCAGTATTTT. Translating it yields CSSLADGEYTDTQYF.

The table lists this clonotype with many counts. V gene TRBV7-2 combines with J gene TRBJ2-7, with 10 bases identical to TRBD1. The trim removed 5 bases at V and 5 bases at J, leaving 12 bases unmatched. The CDR3 extends over 16 amino acids. Germline CDR1 SGHTA, CDR2 FQGNSA. CDR3 residues: CASSRTPGQGLDEQYF. CDR3 DNA: TGTGCCAGCAGCCGTACACCGGGACAGGGGCTAGACGAGCAGTACTTC.

The chain links TRBV28 to TRBJ2-7; 7 bases fit TRBD1. The CDR3 runs to 14 residues. V shed 6 bases, J shed 5 bases, and the junction held 10 bases outside the gene matches. Germline loops: CDR1 MDHEN, CDR2 SYDVKM. CDR3 region: CASRHNRGLHEQYF. DNA for the CDR3: TGTGCCAGCAGACACAACAGGGGTTTGCACGAGCAGTACTTC.

The chain carries TRBV12-3 or TRBV12-4 and TRBJ1-1, with 8 bases that match TRBD1. This CDR3 is built from 13 residues. V dropped 2 bases and J dropped 5; count of bases not matched to a gene: 1. This chain's CDR3 is CASSLRDRTEAFF. The CDR3 region has the DNA TGTGCCAGCAGTTTACGGGACAGGACTGAAGCTTTCTTT.

The sample holds a few counts of this clonotype. The chain joins TRBV6-6 to TRBJ1-1; D not resolved. Per germline, CDR1 MNHNY and CDR2 SVGAGI (reference sequence). The CDR3 covers 14 residues. V lost 8 bases to trimming and J lost 0 bases, with 13 bases between them. CDR3 loop: CASSPVNMNTEAFF. The CDR3 DNA sequence: TGTGCCAGCTCTCCAGTAAACATGAACACTGAAGCTTTCTTT.

Many counts were recorded for this clonotype. The chain is built from TRBV9 and TRBJ1-6; no firm D call. The ends were cut back, 0 bases at V and 0 bases at J, with 10 bases in the middle. The CDR3 consists of 17 residues. The germline gives CDR1 SGDLS, CDR2 YYNGEE. DNA for the CDR3: TGTGCCAGCAGCGTAGACACTGGATACTCCTATAATTCACCCCTCCACTTT. Amino acids: CASSVDTGYSYNSPLHF.

The chain links TRBV11-2 to TRBJ2-3, with a weak D call TRBD2 (5 bases). Germline assignment: CDR1 SGHAT and CDR2 FQNNGV. V lost 1 base to trimming and J lost 5 bases, with 13 bases between them. This CDR3 contains 15 residues. The CDR3 spells CASSLGDYRRDTQYF. In DNA form, the CDR3 reads TGTGCCAGCAGCTTAGGAGACTACCGGAGAGATACGCAGTATTTT.

This clonotype has just a few counts. The chain uses TRBV6-2 or TRBV6-3 and TRBJ1-5; no clear D gene. Trimming cost V 4 bases and J 3 bases, with 13 bases left between them. The CDR3 length is 15 residues. In germline, CDR1 is MNHEY, CDR2 SVGEGT. The CDR3 DNA sequence: TGTGCCAGCAGTTTATCCAGCCTCGACAATCAGCCCCAGCATTTT. It translates to CASSLSSLDNQPQHF.

This CDR3 reads CASSVGQGFGTQYF. CDR3 DNA sequence: TGTGCCAGCAGCGTCGGACAGGGATTCGGTACGCAGTATTTT. The chain has TRBV9 and TRBJ2-3; the match to TRBD1 covers 8 bases. CDR3 size: 14 residues. CDR1 and CDR2 (germline): SGDLS, YYNGEE. V dropped 2 bases and J dropped 8; count of bases not matched to a gene: 7.